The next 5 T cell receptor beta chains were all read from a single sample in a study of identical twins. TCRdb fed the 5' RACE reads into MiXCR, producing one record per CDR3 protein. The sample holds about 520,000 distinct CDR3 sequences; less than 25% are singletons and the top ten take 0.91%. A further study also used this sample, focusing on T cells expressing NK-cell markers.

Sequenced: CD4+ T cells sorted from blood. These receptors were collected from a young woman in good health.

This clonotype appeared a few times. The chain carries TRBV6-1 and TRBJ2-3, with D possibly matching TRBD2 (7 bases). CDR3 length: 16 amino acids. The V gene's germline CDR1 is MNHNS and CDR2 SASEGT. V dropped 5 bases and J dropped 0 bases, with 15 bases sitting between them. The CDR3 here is CASSPLGGPSTDTQYF. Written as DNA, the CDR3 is TGTGCCAGCAGTCCCCTGGGGGGGCCTAGCACAGATACGCAGTATTTT.

The CDR3 DNA reads TGCAGTGCTAGAGCCCGACAGGGATTATCTGGAAACACCATATATTTT. Translation: CSARARQGLSGNTIYF. The rearrangement joins TRBV20-1 to TRBJ1-3, with TRBD1 matching over 7 bases. Germline lookup yields CDR1 DFQATT and CDR2 SNEGSKA (reference sequence). V was pared by 1 base and J by 1 base, with 7 bases of the junction left unmatched. The CDR3 has 16 amino acids.

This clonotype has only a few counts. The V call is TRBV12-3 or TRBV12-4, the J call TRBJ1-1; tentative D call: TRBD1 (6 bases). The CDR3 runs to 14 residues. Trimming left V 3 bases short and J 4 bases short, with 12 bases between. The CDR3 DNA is TGTGCCAGCAGTTTTTCAGGGGTCGGCACTGAAGCTTTCTTT. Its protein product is CASSFSGVGTEAFF.

CDR3 residues: CSCLDPFYNEQFF. CDR3 DNA: TGCAGTTGCTTGGACCCGTTTTACAATGAGCAGTTCTTC. The chain has TRBV20-1 and TRBJ2-1; D unclear. This CDR3 is 13 amino acids long. Germline V lookup: CDR1 DFQATT, CDR2 SNEGSKA (reference sequence). V lost 8 bases to trimming and J lost 4 bases, with 15 bases between them.

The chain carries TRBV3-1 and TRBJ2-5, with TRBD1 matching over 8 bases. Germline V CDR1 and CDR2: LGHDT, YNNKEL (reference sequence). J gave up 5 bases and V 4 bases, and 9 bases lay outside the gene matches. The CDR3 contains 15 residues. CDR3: CASSPLRGLAETQYF. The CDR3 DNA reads TGTGCCAGCAGCCCCCTCAGGGGGCTCGCGGAGACCCAGTACTTC.